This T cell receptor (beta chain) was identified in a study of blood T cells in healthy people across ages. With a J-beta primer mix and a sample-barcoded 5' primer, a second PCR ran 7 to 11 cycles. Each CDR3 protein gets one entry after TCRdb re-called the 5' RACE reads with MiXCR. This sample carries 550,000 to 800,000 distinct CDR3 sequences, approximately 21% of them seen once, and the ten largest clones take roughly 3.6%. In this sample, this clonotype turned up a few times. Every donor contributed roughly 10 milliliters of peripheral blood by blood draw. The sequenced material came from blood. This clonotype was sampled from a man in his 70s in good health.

The CDR3 coding sequence is TGTGCCATCAGTGAGAGTACGGACATTCAGTACTTC. Protein product: CAISESTDIQYF. J is TRBJ2-4 and V is TRBV10-3; D remains ambiguous. CDR3 length: 12 amino acids. The germline V gene has CDR1 ENHRY and CDR2 SYGVKD. The V gene lost 2 bases and the J gene lost 8 bases, with 7 bases spanning the gap.